The entry below gives a single T cell receptor (beta chain) sequence along with its context. Profiling relied on immunoSEQ multiplex PCR, and the TCRdb table lists in-frame clones only, not all of them. This sample yields 35,000 to 45,000 clones, of which around 84% are seen a single time; more than 50% belongs to the top ten. The CDR3 spans 13 residues. Trimming stripped 2 bases from V and 4 bases from J, with 8 bases between. Germline V gene data show CDR1 as SEHNR and CDR2 as FQNEAQ (reference sequence). This sample is part of a study of blood T cell repertoires in COVID-19. The chain combines TRBV7-9 with TRBJ1-2; D is unclear. The specimen sequenced was peripheral blood. This TCR was recovered from a man in his sixties or seventies with acute or convalescent COVID-19. CDR3 bases: TGTGCCAGCAGCTTACGACACAGCTATGGCTACACCTTC. This sequence encodes CASSLRHSYGYTF.